One and the same sample provided the 10 T cell receptor beta chains below, sequenced in a study of cytomegalovirus exposure and HLA in healthy donors. It was with 60 Vbeta and 13 Jbeta primers that the PCR ran. Profiled with immunoSEQ multiplex PCR; TCRdb holds only in-frame clones, not every one. The sample holds about 170,000 clones, less than 80% seen once. The sequenced material came from PBMCs. These TCRs come from a female donor in good health and CMV-seronegative.

A note on this clone: The junction does not match germline at one end; this may be a read error. The chain joins TRBV2 to TRBJ2-3; 7 bases match TRBD1. Germline values: CDR1 SNHLY, CDR2 FYNNEI. There are 15 residues in the CDR3. The CDR3 loop reads CASREDRDDGDTQYF. The CDR3 coding sequence is TGTGCCAGCAGGGAAGACAGGGATGATGGAGATACGCAGTATTTT.

This chain links TRBV7-8 with TRBJ1-1; a possible D gene is TRBD1 (6 bases). The V gene lost 5 bases and the J gene lost 0 bases, with 16 bases spanning the gap. CDR1 is SGHVS, CDR2 FQNEAQ, per germline. This CDR3 spans 16 amino acids. DNA for the CDR3: TGTGCCAGCAGCCGGAACAGGGCCCCTATGAACACTGAAGCTTTCTTT. Protein product: CASSRNRAPMNTEAFF.

The chain recombines TRBV30 with TRBJ1-2; D remains ambiguous. Germline values: CDR1 GTSNPN, CDR2 SVGIG (reference sequence). This CDR3 contains 17 residues. The V end was cut by 0 bases, the J end by 4 bases, with 21 bases between. In nucleotides, the CDR3 is TGTGCCTGGAGTGTAACTTGGGCAACTGGAGGTGGCTATGGCTACACCTTC. It yields the protein CAWSVTWATGGGYGYTF.

V gene TRBV6-5 combines with J gene TRBJ1-1, with 11 bases fitting TRBD1. Germline CDR1 MNHEY, CDR2 SVGAGI. Losses at the gene ends were 6 bases for V and 6 bases for J; bases not matched to a gene: 6. This CDR3 contains 14 residues. In nucleotides, the CDR3 is TGTGCCAGCAGACGGGACAGGGGGGGGGCTGAAGCTTTCTTT. Translation: CASRRDRGGAEAFF.

The V call is TRBV10-3, the J call TRBJ2-3, with D hard to call. V was shortened by 7 bases and J by 3 bases, with 8 bases between the two germline ends. CDR1 is ENHRY, CDR2 SYGVKD, per germline. The CDR3 covers 12 residues. The CDR3 region has the DNA TGTGCCATCAACCCGGGTACAGATACGCAGTATTTT. Amino acids: CAINPGTDTQYF.

This chain connects TRBV7-8 to TRBJ1-6; D is possibly TRBD1 (6 bases). Germline V gives CDR1 SGHVS, CDR2 FQNEAQ. V shed 6 bases and J shed 5 bases, with 11 bases lying between them. This CDR3 spans 14 amino acids. The CDR3 DNA reads as TGTGCCAGCAGACAGGGTCCGAATAATTCACCCCTCCACTTT. Amino acids: CASRQGPNNSPLHF.

The chain is built from TRBV7-2 and TRBJ2-1; 8 bases match TRBD2. Looked up from germline, CDR1 is SGHTA and CDR2 is FQGNSA. With 5 bases clipped from V and 5 bases from J, the junction kept 5 bases outside the gene matches. This CDR3 comprises 14 residues. For the CDR3, the DNA is TGTGCCAGCAGCAATAGCGGGGCCCACAATGAGCAGTTCTTC. It translates to CASSNSGAHNEQFF. Together with reference TRBV7-2 and TRBJ2-1, the CDR3 gives the full variable domain: GAGVSQSPSNKVTEKGKDVELRCDPISGHTALYWYRQSLGQGLEFLIYFQGNSAPDKSGLPSDRFSAERTGGSVSTLTIQRTQQEDSAVYLCASSNSGAHNEQFFGPGTRLTVL.

V and J are TRBV5-1 and TRBJ2-7, with D uncertain. V was cut by 4 bases and J by 0 bases, with 8 bases left in between. Germline loops: CDR1 SGHRS, CDR2 YFSETQ. There are 13 residues in the CDR3. CDR3 nucleotide sequence: TGCGCCAGCAGCCCGCGGCCCTCCTACGAGCAGTACTTC. This encodes CASSPRPSYEQYF.

To note about this clone: This sample also contains other DNA sequences that code for the same CDR3. This chain uses TRBV5-5 with TRBJ2-7; 12 bases match TRBD2. Germline CDR1 and CDR2: SGHKS and YYEKEE (reference sequence). V shed 0 bases and J 4 bases; nucleotides not matched to a gene: 2. This CDR3 has 15 amino acids. CDR3 loop: CASSLGLAGGYEQYF. The CDR3, as DNA: TGTGCCAGCAGCTTGGGTCTAGCGGGGGGGTACGAGCAGTACTTC. The whole variable domain, filled in from reference TRBV5-5 and TRBJ2-7, reads DAGVTQSPTHLIKTRGQQVTLRCSPISGHKSVSWYQQVLGQGPQFIFQYYEKEERGRGNFPDRFSARQFPNYSSELNVNALLLGDSALYLCASSLGLAGGYEQYFGPGTRLTVT.

The chain couples TRBV28 to TRBJ2-2, with a weak D call TRBD1 (6 bases). V was clipped by 6 bases and J by 2 bases, with 16 bases between them. This CDR3 comprises 16 residues. Germline-derived CDR1 and CDR2 are MDHEN and SYDVKM. The CDR3 sequence: CASRPRTVLNTGELFF. As DNA, the CDR3 is TGTGCCAGCAGACCTCGGACAGTCTTAAACACCGGGGAGCTGTTTTTT. Using reference TRBV28 and TRBJ2-2 for the parts outside the CDR3, the full variable domain is DVKVTQSSRYLVKRTGEKVFLECVQDMDHENMFWYRQDPGLGLRLIYFSYDVKMKEKGDIPEGYSVSREKKERFSLILESASTNQTSMYLCASRPRTVLNTGELFFGEGSRLTVL.